What follows is one TCR beta chain and its context. The sample is drawn from a study of T cells in Graves' hyperthyroidism and ophthalmopathy. TCR beta CDR3 sequences were amplified from RNA transcripts. HTBI primers were employed in a first-round RT-PCR of the TCR CDR3. TCRdb processed the multiplex PCR reads anew with MiXCR; each CDR3 protein has one entry. The sample shows 480,000 or so distinct CDR3 sequences, roughly 45% of them seen only once. V shed 4 bases and J shed 3 bases, with 6 bases lying between them. This CDR3 region has 11 residues. Germline CDR1 and CDR2: SQVTM and ANQGSEA. This chain connects TRBV29-1 to TRBJ2-5, with D possibly matching TRBD1 (5 bases). This receptor was taken from an adult woman with Graves' disease, either hyperthyroidism or ophthalmopathy (not recorded which). Sequencing used peripheral blood or thyroid tissue (not recorded which). The CDR3 protein is CSVVREETQYF. CDR3 bases: TGCAGCGTTGTCAGGGAAGAGACCCAGTACTTC.